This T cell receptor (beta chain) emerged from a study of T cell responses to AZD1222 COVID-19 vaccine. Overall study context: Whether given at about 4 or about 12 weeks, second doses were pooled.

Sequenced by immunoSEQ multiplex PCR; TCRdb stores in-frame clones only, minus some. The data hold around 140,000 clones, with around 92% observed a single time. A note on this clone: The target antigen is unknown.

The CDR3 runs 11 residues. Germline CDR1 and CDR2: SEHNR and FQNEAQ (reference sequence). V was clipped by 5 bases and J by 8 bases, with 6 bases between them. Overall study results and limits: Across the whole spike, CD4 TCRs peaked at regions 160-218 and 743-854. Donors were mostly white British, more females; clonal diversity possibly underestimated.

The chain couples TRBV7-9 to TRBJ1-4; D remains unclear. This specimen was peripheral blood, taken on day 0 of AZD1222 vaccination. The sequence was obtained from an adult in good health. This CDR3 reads CASSPQEKLFF. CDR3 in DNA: TGTGCCAGCAGCCCGCAGGAAAAACTGTTTTTT. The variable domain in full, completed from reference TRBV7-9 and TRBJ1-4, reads DTGVSQNPRHKITKRGQNVTFRCDPISEHNRLYWYRQTLGQGPEFLTYFQNEAQLEKSRLLSDRFSAERPKGSFSTLEIQRTEQGDSAMYLCASSPQEKLFFGSGTQLSVL.